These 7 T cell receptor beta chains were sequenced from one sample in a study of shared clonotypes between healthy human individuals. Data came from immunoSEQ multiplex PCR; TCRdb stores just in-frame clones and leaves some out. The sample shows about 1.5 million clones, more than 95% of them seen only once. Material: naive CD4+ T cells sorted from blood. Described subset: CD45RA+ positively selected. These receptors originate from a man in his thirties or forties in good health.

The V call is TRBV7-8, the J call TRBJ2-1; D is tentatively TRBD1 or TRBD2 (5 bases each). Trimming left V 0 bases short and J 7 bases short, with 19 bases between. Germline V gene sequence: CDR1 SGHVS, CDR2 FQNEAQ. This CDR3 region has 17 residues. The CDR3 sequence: CASSLAGVAIPVNEQFF. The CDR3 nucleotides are TGTGCCAGCAGCTTAGCGGGGGTGGCTATCCCCGTTAATGAGCAGTTCTTC.

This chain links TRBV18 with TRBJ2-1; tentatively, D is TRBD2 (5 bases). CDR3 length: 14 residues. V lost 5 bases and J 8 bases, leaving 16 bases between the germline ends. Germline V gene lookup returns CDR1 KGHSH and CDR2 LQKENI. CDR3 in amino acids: CASSSSAVGDEQFF. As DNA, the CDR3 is TGTGCCAGCTCATCCTCGGCTGTCGGGGATGAGCAGTTCTTC.

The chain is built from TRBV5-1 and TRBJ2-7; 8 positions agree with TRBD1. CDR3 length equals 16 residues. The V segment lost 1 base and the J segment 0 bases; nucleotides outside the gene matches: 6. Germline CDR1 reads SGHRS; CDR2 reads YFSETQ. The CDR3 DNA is TGCGCCAGCAGCTTGTCGGACAGGGCTAGCTCCTACGAGCAGTACTTC. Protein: CASSLSDRASSYEQYF.

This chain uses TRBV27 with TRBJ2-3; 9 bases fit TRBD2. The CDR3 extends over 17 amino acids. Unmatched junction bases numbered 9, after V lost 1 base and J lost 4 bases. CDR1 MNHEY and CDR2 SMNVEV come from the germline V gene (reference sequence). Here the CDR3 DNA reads TGTGCCAGCAGTTTATGGCCCGGGGCGGGAGGGCCAGATACGCAGTATTTT. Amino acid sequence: CASSLWPGAGGPDTQYF.

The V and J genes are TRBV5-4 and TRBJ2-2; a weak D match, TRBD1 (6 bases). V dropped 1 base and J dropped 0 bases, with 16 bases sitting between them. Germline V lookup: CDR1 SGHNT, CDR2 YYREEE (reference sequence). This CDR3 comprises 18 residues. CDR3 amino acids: CASSLKEFGTSNTGELFF. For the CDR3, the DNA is TGTGCCAGCAGCTTGAAGGAATTCGGGACATCGAACACCGGGGAGCTGTTTTTT.

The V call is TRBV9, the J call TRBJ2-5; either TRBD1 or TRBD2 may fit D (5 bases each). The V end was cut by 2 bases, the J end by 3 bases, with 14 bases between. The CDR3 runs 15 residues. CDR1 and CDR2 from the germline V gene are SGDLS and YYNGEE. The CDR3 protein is CASSVYGGWEETQYF. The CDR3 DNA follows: TGTGCCAGCAGCGTTTATGGGGGTTGGGAAGAGACCCAGTACTTC.

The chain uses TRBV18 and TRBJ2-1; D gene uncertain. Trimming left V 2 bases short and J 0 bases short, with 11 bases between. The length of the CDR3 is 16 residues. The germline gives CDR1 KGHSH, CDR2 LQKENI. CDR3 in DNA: TGTGCCAGCTCACCAGGTGCCGGTAGCTCCTACAATGAGCAGTTCTTC. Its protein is CASSPGAGSSYNEQFF.